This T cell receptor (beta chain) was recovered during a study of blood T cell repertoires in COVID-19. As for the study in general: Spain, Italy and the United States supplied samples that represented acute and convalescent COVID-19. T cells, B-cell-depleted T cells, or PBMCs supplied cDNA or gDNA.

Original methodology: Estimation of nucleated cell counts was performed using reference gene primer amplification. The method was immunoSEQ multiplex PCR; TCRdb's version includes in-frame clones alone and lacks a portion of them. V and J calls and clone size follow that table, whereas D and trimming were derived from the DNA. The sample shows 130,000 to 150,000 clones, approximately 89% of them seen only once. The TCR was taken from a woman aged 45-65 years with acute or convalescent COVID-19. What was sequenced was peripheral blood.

This CDR3 reads CAISVGEITDTQYF. In nucleotides, the CDR3 is TGTGCCATCAGTGTTGGGGAGATTACAGATACGCAGTATTTT. The chain couples TRBV10-3 to TRBJ2-3; perhaps TRBD2 as D (5 bases). CDR3 length equals 14 residues. CDR1 and CDR2 from the germline V gene are ENHRY and SYGVKD. Trimming cost V 4 bases and J 3 bases, with 11 bases left between them.